Following are 30 T cell receptor beta chains from one sample sequenced in a study of blood T cell repertoires in COVID-19. The assay was immunoSEQ multiplex PCR, and TCRdb's table has in-frame clones only and misses some. The data contain 350,000 or so clones, more than 70% of them singletons. Sequenced sample: peripheral blood. The receptors derive from a man under 40 with active or convalescent COVID-19.

The rearrangement joins TRBV11-3 to TRBJ2-3; a weak D match, TRBD2 (5 bases). Germline loops: CDR1 SGHNT, CDR2 YENEEA. The CDR3 loop spans 14 amino acids. Deletions cut 5 bases from V and 0 bases from J, with 9 bases between. The CDR3 protein is CASSASPSTDTQYF. CDR3 DNA: TGTGCCAGCAGCGCTAGCCCTAGCACAGATACGCAGTATTTT. Looking up the rest from reference TRBV11-3 and TRBJ2-3 gives the full variable domain: EAGVVQSPRYKIIEKKQPVAFWCNPISGHNTLYWYLQNLGQGPELLIRYENEEAVDDSQLPKDRFSAERLKGVDSTLKIQPAELGDSAVYLCASSASPSTDTQYFGPGTRLTVL.

The genes are TRBV24-1 and TRBJ1-5; D gene unclear. V lost 4 bases to trimming and J lost 0 bases, with 6 bases between them. There are 14 residues in the CDR3. CDR1 KGHDR and CDR2 SFDVKD come from the germline V gene. CDR3 sequence reads: CATSDPHSNQPQHF. Written as DNA, the CDR3 is TGTGCCACCAGTGACCCACATAGCAATCAGCCCCAGCATTTT.

The DNA of the CDR3 is TGTGCCAGCAGCCCGAGGGGGGGCTCTGGAAACACCATATATTTT. This encodes CASSPRGGSGNTIYF. The chain joins TRBV7-2 to TRBJ1-3, with TRBD1 as a possible D gene (6 bases). This CDR3 is 15 amino acids long. The V and J ends lost 5 bases and 0 bases respectively, with 11 bases between them. CDR1 SGHTA and CDR2 FQGNSA come from the germline V gene.

This rearrangement joins TRBV7-2 to TRBJ1-3; unclear D gene. The germline V gene encodes CDR1 SGHTA and CDR2 FQGNSA. The germline V and J ends were trimmed by 6 bases and 2 bases, with 14 bases remaining between them. The length of the CDR3 is 15 residues. The CDR3 spells CASSLAPSPGNTIYF. CDR3 in DNA: TGTGCCAGCAGTCTAGCTCCGTCCCCTGGAAACACCATATATTTT. The full variable domain, its missing parts supplied by reference TRBV7-2 and TRBJ1-3, is GAGVSQSPSNKVTEKGKDVELRCDPISGHTALYWYRQSLGQGLEFLIYFQGNSAPDKSGLPSDRFSAERTGGSVSTLTIQRTQQEDSAVYLCASSLAPSPGNTIYFGEGSWLTVV.

The V gene is TRBV6-2 or TRBV6-3, the J gene TRBJ1-5; tentatively, D is TRBD1 (5 bases). V was pared by 2 bases and J by 7 bases, with 12 bases between. The germline V gene has CDR1 MNHEY and CDR2 SVGEGT. The CDR3 loop spans 14 amino acids. In DNA, the CDR3 is TGTGCCAGCAGTTACAGTTCAGGGAGGCAGCCCCAGCATTTT. Protein product: CASSYSSGRQPQHF.

This rearrangement joins TRBV4-2 to TRBJ2-3; a weak D match, TRBD2 (6 bases). Germline lookup yields CDR1 LGHNA and CDR2 YNFKEQ. CDR3 length: 14 amino acids. Trimming pared 6 bases from V and 0 bases from J, leaving 10 bases between. CDR3 sequence reads: CASRPGLSTDTQYF. The CDR3 nucleotides are TGTGCCAGCAGGCCGGGACTCAGCACAGATACGCAGTATTTT.

In its sample, this clone was seen a few times. The chain couples TRBV29-1 to TRBJ2-3; the D gene is possibly TRBD2 (5 bases). Trimming removed 1 base at V and 6 bases at J, with 14 bases between. The germline CDR1 and CDR2 sequences are SQVTM and ANQGSEA. The CDR3 has 14 residues. CDR3 loop: CSVEGYRGSDTQYF. The CDR3 region has the DNA TGCAGCGTTGAAGGATATCGGGGATCCGATACGCAGTATTTT.

This chain uses TRBV6-7 with TRBJ1-1; D possibly corresponds to TRBD1 (5 bases). TRBV6-7 is given ORF status, its function remaining uncertain. The ends were cut back, 10 bases at V and 5 bases at J, with 17 bases in the middle. The CDR3 is 13 residues long. CDR3 DNA: TGTGCCATCCCGGGGGGTGGTGGGACTGAAGCTTTCTTT. Translated: CAIPGGGGTEAFF.

This clone was seen a few times. V is TRBV5-4 and J is TRBJ1-2; 7 nucleotides match TRBD1. The CDR3 totals 12 residues. CDR1 and CDR2 from the germline V gene are SGHNT and YYREEE (reference sequence). V gave up 4 bases and J gave up 14 bases; unmatched junction bases: 11. CDR3 region: CASSQTGLARTF. The DNA for the CDR3 is TGTGCCAGCAGCCAGACAGGGCTAGCGCGGACCTTC.

This clone was recorded only once. The rearrangement joins TRBV6-5 to TRBJ1-2, with unresolved D. Germline CDR1 and CDR2: MNHEY and SVGAGI. Trimming stripped 0 bases from V and 5 bases from J, with 10 bases between. The CDR3 consists of 14 residues. The CDR3 nucleotides are TGTGCCAGCAGTTACTCGGGGAGTGTTTATGGCTACACCTTC. It is translated as CASSYSGSVYGYTF.

The CDR3 DNA sequence: TGTGCCAGCAGCTTAGGGGCTTGGATTACCTCCTACGAGCAGTACTTC. This gives the protein CASSLGAWITSYEQYF. The chain recombines TRBV7-2 with TRBJ2-7; no clear D. Germline CDR1 SGHTA, CDR2 FQGNSA. There are 16 residues in the CDR3. V gave up 1 base and J gave up 0 bases, with 13 bases separating them.

The rearrangement uses TRBV5-1 and TRBJ1-6; D gene ambiguous. Trimming left V 5 bases short and J 0 bases short, with 9 bases between. Germline values: CDR1 SGHRS, CDR2 YFSETQ. The CDR3 length is 15 residues. The CDR3, as DNA: TGCGCCAGCAGTGCCTCGAGCTCCTATAATTCACCCCTCCACTTT. As protein: CASSASSSYNSPLHF.

This sequence joins TRBV7-2 and TRBJ2-1; 12 nucleotides line up with TRBD2. Losses at the gene ends were 6 bases for V and 9 bases for J; bases not matched to a gene: 9. The V gene's germline CDR1 is SGHTA and CDR2 FQGNSA. The CDR3 runs to 15 residues. CDR3 amino acids: CASSWTSGTQGEQFF. CDR3 nucleotides: TGTGCCAGCAGTTGGACTAGCGGGACGCAAGGTGAGCAGTTCTTC. Combining the CDR3 with reference TRBV7-2 and TRBJ2-1 gives the whole variable domain GAGVSQSPSNKVTEKGKDVELRCDPISGHTALYWYRQSLGQGLEFLIYFQGNSAPDKSGLPSDRFSAERTGGSVSTLTIQRTQQEDSAVYLCASSWTSGTQGEQFFGPGTRLTVL.

The CDR3 DNA sequence: TGTGCCAGCAGCCACTTGGGGATGACTAGCGGGAGTGGTGGGGCCAACGTCCTGACTTTC. Amino acids: CASSHLGMTSGSGGANVLTF. The rearrangement links TRBV14 to TRBJ2-6; 12 nucleotides agree with TRBD2. CDR1 and CDR2 (germline): SGHDN, FVKESK. V shed 3 bases and J 3 bases; nucleotides not matched to a gene: 12. The CDR3 extends over 20 amino acids.

V and J are TRBV6-2 or TRBV6-3 and TRBJ2-5; weak D call: TRBD1 (6 bases). The germline V gene encodes CDR1 MNHEY and CDR2 SVGEGT. This CDR3 is built from 16 residues. V lost 2 bases to trimming and J lost 4 bases, with 17 bases between them. Written as DNA, the CDR3 is TGTGCCAGCAGTTACCAGTGGCAGGGGATGGGAGAGACCCAGTACTTC. Amino acid sequence: CASSYQWQGMGETQYF.

This chain uses TRBV10-3 with TRBJ2-1; 12 nucleotides agree with TRBD2. CDR3 length: 19 residues. V gave up 0 bases and J gave up 4 bases; unmatched junction bases: 10. Per the germline V gene, CDR1 is ENHRY and CDR2 is SYGVKD. The CDR3 nucleotides are TGTGCCATCAGTGAGTCTCCTTTGGATCTAGCGGGAGGGTACAATGAGCAGTTCTTC. Protein: CAISESPLDLAGGYNEQFF.

Only one count was recorded for this clone. The chain recombines TRBV4-3 with TRBJ1-4; D perhaps matches TRBD1 (6 bases). The CDR3 extends over 13 amino acids. Germline V lookup: CDR1 LGHNA, CDR2 YSLEER. V dropped 4 bases and J dropped 12 bases, with 15 bases sitting between them. CDR3 coding DNA: TGCGCCAGCAGCCCAGGATGGGGGCGGGAACTGTTTTTT. Translation: CASSPGWGRELFF.

The rearrangement links TRBV6-5 to TRBJ1-1; 8 positions match TRBD1. V trimming: 4 bases; J trimming: 11 bases; junction bases outside the gene matches: 9. Germline lookup yields CDR1 MNHEY and CDR2 SVGAGI. The CDR3 runs 13 residues. CDR3 nucleotide sequence: TGTGCCAGCAGTTCCTTCCACAGGGGGAGGGCTTTCTTT. It translates to CASSSFHRGRAFF.

This clone was counted once. V and J are TRBV7-2 and TRBJ2-1, with 8 bases lining up with TRBD2. Looked up from germline, CDR1 is SGHTA and CDR2 is FQGNSA. The CDR3 spans 15 residues. J gave up 7 bases and V 3 bases, and 8 bases lay outside the gene matches. The CDR3 DNA is TGTGCCAGCAGCTTTGCGCGGGGGGCCTTTAATGAGCAGTTCTTC. Translating it yields CASSFARGAFNEQFF.

J is TRBJ2-2 and V is TRBV6-6; 7 bases line up with TRBD1. CDR1 is MNHNY, CDR2 SVGAGI, per germline (reference sequence). CDR3 size: 16 residues. V gave up 6 bases and J gave up 3 bases; unmatched junction bases: 10. CDR3 sequence reads: CASRQQGRRDTGELFF. The CDR3, as DNA: TGTGCCAGCAGGCAACAGGGGCGACGGGACACCGGGGAGCTGTTTTTT.

J is TRBJ1-3 and V is TRBV13; D is possibly TRBD1 (6 bases). V was cut by 3 bases and J by 2 bases, with 8 bases left in between. Germline V lookup: CDR1 PRHDT, CDR2 FYEKMQ (reference sequence). The CDR3 loop spans 14 amino acids. Written as DNA, the CDR3 is TGTGCCAGCAGCTTGGGACAAGCTGGAAACACCATATATTTT. It yields the protein CASSLGQAGNTIYF. Full variable domain (missing parts from reference TRBV13 and TRBJ1-3): AAGVIQSPRHLIKEKRETATLKCYPIPRHDTVYWYQQGPGQDPQFLISFYEKMQSDKGSIPDRFSAQQFSDYHSELNMSSLELGDSALYFCASSLGQAGNTIYFGEGSWLTVV.

This chain connects TRBV5-6 to TRBJ1-4, with unresolved D. Trimming stripped 0 bases from V and 0 bases from J, with 18 bases between. CDR1 SGHDT and CDR2 YYEEEE come from the germline V gene. CDR3 size: 19 residues. The CDR3 reads CASSLGLTPQFATNEKLFF. The CDR3 nucleotides read TGTGCCAGCAGCTTGGGACTAACCCCTCAGTTTGCAACTAATGAAAAACTGTTTTTT.

The chain links TRBV19 to TRBJ1-4, with 7 bases matching TRBD1. This CDR3 region has 15 residues. Germline values: CDR1 LNHDA, CDR2 SQIVND (reference sequence). V dropped 4 bases and J dropped 3; count of bases not matched to a gene: 5. For the CDR3, the DNA is TGTGCCAGTAGTACGAGGGGGCTGGCTAATGAAAAACTGTTTTTT. Protein sequence: CASSTRGLANEKLFF.

J is TRBJ2-5 and V is TRBV27; D is possibly TRBD2 (6 bases). The CDR3 spans 16 residues. Germline V lookup: CDR1 MNHEY, CDR2 SMNVEV (reference sequence). V was shortened by 1 base and J by 4 bases, with 16 bases between the two germline ends. CDR3 DNA: TGTGCCAGCAGTTTATACAGCGGGCCCCCCCCAGAGACCCAGTACTTC. It specifies CASSLYSGPPPETQYF.

This chain joins TRBV10-3 and TRBJ1-1; 8 nucleotides line up with TRBD1. The J segment lost 3 bases and the V segment lost 4 bases, leaving 10 bases of the junction unmatched. In germline, CDR1 is ENHRY, CDR2 SYGVKD. The CDR3 sequence is 16 residues long. Here the CDR3 DNA reads TGTGCCATCAGTGTTGGGGCAGGGGGCGGTTACACTGAAGCTTTCTTT. Amino acid sequence: CAISVGAGGGYTEAFF.

The chain recombines TRBV28 with TRBJ1-5, with a weak D call TRBD1 (6 bases). The CDR3 is 15 amino acids. CDR1 is MDHEN, CDR2 SYDVKM, per germline. The germline V and J ends were trimmed by 3 bases and 3 bases, with 12 bases remaining between them. The CDR3 DNA sequence: TGTGCCAGCAGTTTCCCAGGGGATTACAATCAGCCCCAGCATTTT. It codes for CASSFPGDYNQPQHF.

The J gene is TRBJ2-7, the V gene TRBV28; 10 nucleotides align to TRBD2. Germline V gene lookup returns CDR1 MDHEN and CDR2 SYDVKM. The CDR3 covers 16 residues. Losses at the gene ends were 10 bases for V and 2 bases for J; bases not matched to a gene: 14. The CDR3 region is CATRGLADGATYEQYF. CDR3 in DNA: TGTGCCACAAGAGGACTAGCGGATGGGGCTACCTACGAGCAGTACTTC.

V and J are TRBV4-3 and TRBJ1-6; 7 nucleotides line up with TRBD1. Unmatched junction bases numbered 9, after V lost 0 bases and J lost 7 bases. This CDR3 comprises 17 residues. CDR1 and CDR2 (germline): LGHNA, YSLEER. The CDR3: CASSQDSGQDPNSPLHF. In DNA form, the CDR3 reads TGCGCCAGCAGCCAAGATTCAGGACAGGACCCAAATTCACCCCTCCACTTT.

The CDR3 DNA sequence: TGTGCCAGTAGTACGGTTATAGGAAGCCCGACACACGGCTACACCTTC. Its translation is CASSTVIGSPTHGYTF. The chain has TRBV19 and TRBJ1-2, with unresolved D. The CDR3 contains 16 residues. Trimming cost V 4 bases and J 8 bases, with 23 bases left between them. From germline, CDR1 is LNHDA and CDR2 SQIVND (reference sequence). Together with reference TRBV19 and TRBJ1-2, the CDR3 gives the full variable domain: DGGITQSPKYLFRKEGQNVTLSCEQNLNHDAMYWYRQDPGQGLRLIYYSQIVNDFQKGDIAEGYSVSREKKESFPLTVTSAQKNPTAFYLCASSTVIGSPTHGYTFGSGTRLTVV.

The genes are TRBV30 and TRBJ2-3; a weak D match, TRBD1 (5 bases). CDR3 size: 14 residues. CDR1 is GTSNPN, CDR2 SVGIG, per germline (reference sequence). Deletions cut 2 bases from V and 6 bases from J, with 15 bases between. CDR3 amino acids: CAWSNLDAGDTQYF. DNA for the CDR3: TGTGCCTGGAGTAATCTCGACGCAGGGGATACGCAGTATTTT.